This entry describes one TCR beta chain. The CDR3 is 12 amino acids. Germline trimming cut 6 bases from V and 5 bases from J; bases unmatched to any gene: 0. In germline, CDR1 is SQVTM, CDR2 ANQGSEA. Sequenced by immunoSEQ multiplex PCR; TCRdb stores in-frame clones only, minus some. The sample includes about 180,000 clones, 88% of them seen just once. This sample is part of a study of blood T cell repertoires in COVID-19. Turning to the study itself: The origin of the acute and convalescent COVID-19 samples was the United States, Italy and Spain.

This rearrangement joins TRBV29-1 to TRBJ2-7, with 14 bases identical to TRBD2. Source material: PBMCs or T cells enriched from blood (not recorded which). The source of this sequence is a woman between 18 and 29 years old who had recovered from COVID-19. The chain's CDR3 is CSVGLAGDEQYF. The CDR3 DNA is TGCAGCGTGGGACTAGCGGGAGACGAGCAGTACTTC.